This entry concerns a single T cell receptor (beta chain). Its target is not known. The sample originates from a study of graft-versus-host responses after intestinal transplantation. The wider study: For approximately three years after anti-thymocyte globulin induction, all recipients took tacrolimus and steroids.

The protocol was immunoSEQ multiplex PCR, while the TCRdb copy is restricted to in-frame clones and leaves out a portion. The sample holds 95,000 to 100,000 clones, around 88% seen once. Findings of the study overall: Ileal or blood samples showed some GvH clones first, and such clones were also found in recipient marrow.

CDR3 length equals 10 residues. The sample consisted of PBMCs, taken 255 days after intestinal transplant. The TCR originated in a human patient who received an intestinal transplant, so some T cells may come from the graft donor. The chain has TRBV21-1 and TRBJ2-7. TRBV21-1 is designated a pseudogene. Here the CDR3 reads CASSKAEQYF. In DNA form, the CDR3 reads TGTGCCAGCAGCAAAGCGGAGCAGTACTTC.